What follows is one T cell receptor (beta chain) and its context. The antigen it recognizes is unknown. Per-nucleotide qualities are absent, and no much larger clonotype sits a single base away. TCR beta VDJ combination and CDR3 sequence profiling used genomic DNA as the template. An Illumina HiSeq 2000 was used for TCR repertoire sequencing. The original pipeline was this. Repertoire assessment relied on Simpson's diversity index, CDR3 size and DJ length profiles, and TRBV/TRBJ rearrangement plots. The immunodominant clone was defined as the most abundant DNA sequence in deep sequencing data. CDR3 amino acid sequences were screened for sharing across subjects and were compared with published repertoires and the VDJdb database. TCRdb's own reprocessing of the public reads used fastp at Q25 and MiXCR and kept productive beta chains. A single entry per CDR3 protein holds the most common genes and DNA from its merged rows. TCRdb's processing, not the authors', yielded these V and J calls. This sample gives about 120,000 distinct CDR3 sequences in total; over 55% of them show up just once. The ten largest clones represent 25% to 30% of the sample.

Flow cytometry had shown CD8+CD57+ cell expansion in the patients selected for sequencing. Every patient had severe acquired aplastic anemia, diagnosed using the International Study of Aplastic Anemia and Agranulocytosis and Camitta criteria. No patient had received any therapy when blood was sampled. In this study, sorted CD4+ and CD8+ T cells from the blood of healthy subjects and of severe aplastic anemia patients had their TCR repertoires deep-sequenced. Patients were enrolled in the USA under clinicaltrials.gov protocols 00001620, 01623167, 00001397, 00071045, 00081523 and 00961064. Ficoll-Paque density gradient centrifugation was used to isolate peripheral blood mononuclear cells. Before DNA extraction, CD4+ and CD8+ T cells were sorted by FACS or by magnetic beads. The germline V gene encodes CDR1 WNHNN and CDR2 SYGVQD (reference sequence). The CDR3 holds 16 amino acids from the cysteine to the phenylalanine. Only CDR3 DNA is held: 48 bases, read in frame from base 1. Trimming removed 0 bases from V and 9 bases from J, leaving 19 bases between the germline ends.

This sample was taken from a study of CD8+CD57+ T cells in acquired aplastic anemia (dated by TCRdb to 2016 to 2019). Regarding the study in general: DNA extracted from sorted CD4+ and CD8+ cells had a mean of around 3 ug, with a range of roughly 0.18 to 27.4 ug. A CD8+CD57+ expansion meant a frequency higher than the mean frequency seen in healthy subjects. Broad study findings and their caveats: Between patients and healthy controls, no significant difference in CD8+ Simpson's diversity was found (P=0.060). Although roughly 29 CD8+ CDR3 sequences were shared by patients and controls, these sequences appeared highly expressed in patients and within the immunodominant clones of patients.

The origin of this receptor is a human donor with aplastic anemia. Sequences were obtained from sorted CD4+, CD8+, or CD8+CD57+ T cells (not recorded which) from PBMCs. The chain is made from TRBV10-1 and TRBJ2-3, with the D gene too uncertain to name. The bases read TGCGCCAGCAGTGAGTCCCTTTGGACCGTTCAGATCACGCAGTATTTT. Translated, it reads CASSESLWTVQITQYF.